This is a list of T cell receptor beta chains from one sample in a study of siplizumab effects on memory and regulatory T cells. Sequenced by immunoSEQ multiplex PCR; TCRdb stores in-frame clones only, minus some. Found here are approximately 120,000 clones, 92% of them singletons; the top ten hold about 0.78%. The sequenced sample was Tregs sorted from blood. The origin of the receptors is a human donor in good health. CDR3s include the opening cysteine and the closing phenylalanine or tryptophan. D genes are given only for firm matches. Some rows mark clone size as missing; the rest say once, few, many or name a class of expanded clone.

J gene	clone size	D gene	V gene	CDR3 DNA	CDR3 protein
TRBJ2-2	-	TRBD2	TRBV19	TGTGCCAGTAGGGGACTAGCGGGCCACACCGGGGAGCTGTTTTTT	CASRGLAGHTGELFF
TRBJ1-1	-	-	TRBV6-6	TGTGCCAGCAGTTACCCCGGCAGGGGTCCTGAAGCTTTCTTT	CASSYPGRGPEAFF
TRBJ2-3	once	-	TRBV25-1	TGTGCCAGCAACAGTCCGGGGGATACGCAGTATTTT	CASNSPGDTQYF
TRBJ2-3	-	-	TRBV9	TGTGCCAGCAACCACAAGGTTCAGACTTCTAGCACAGATACGCAGTATTTT	CASNHKVQTSSTDTQYF
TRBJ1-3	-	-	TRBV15	TGTGCCACCAGCAGAGAGGCAGGCGCTGGAAACACCATATATTTT	CATSREAGAGNTIYF
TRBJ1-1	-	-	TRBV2	TGTGCCAGCAGAGGAGACAGCCTGAACACTGAAGCTTTCTTT	CASRGDSLNTEAFF
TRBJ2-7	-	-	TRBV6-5	TGTGCCAGCAGACCAAGCTCCTACGAGCAGTACTTC	CASRPSSYEQYF
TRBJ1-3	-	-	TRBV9	TGTGCCAGCAGCGTCACAGCCTCTGGAAACACCATATATTTT	CASSVTASGNTIYF
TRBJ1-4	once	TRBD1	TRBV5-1	TGCGCCAGAACCGGGACAGGTAATGAAAAACTGTTTTTT	CARTGTGNEKLFF
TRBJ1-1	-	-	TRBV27	TGTGCCAGCAGTTTCACAGGCAGGAACACTGAAGCTTTCTTT	CASSFTGRNTEAFF
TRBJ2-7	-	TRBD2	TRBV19	TGTGCCAGTAGTATCAAGGCTAGCGGGATTGGGTACGAGCAGTACTTC	CASSIKASGIGYEQYF